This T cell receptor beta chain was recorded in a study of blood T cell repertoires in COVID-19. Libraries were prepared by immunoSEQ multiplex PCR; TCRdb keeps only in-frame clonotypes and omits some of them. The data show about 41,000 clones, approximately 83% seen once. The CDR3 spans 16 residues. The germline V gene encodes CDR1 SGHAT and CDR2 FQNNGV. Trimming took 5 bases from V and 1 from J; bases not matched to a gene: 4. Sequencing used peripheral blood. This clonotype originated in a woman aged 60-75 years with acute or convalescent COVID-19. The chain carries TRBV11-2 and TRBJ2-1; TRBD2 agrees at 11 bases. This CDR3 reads CASSPLAGGSYNEQFF. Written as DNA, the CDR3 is TGTGCCAGCAGCCCGCTAGCGGGGGGTTCCTACAATGAGCAGTTCTTC.